This TCR beta chain was sequenced in a study of blood T cell repertoires in COVID-19. In the study overall: COVID-19 samples collected from the United States, Italy and Spain covered acute and convalescent phases.

TCRdb's table, derived via immunoSEQ multiplex PCR, lists solely in-frame clones and lacks some. Of around 100,000 clones listed, 85% to 90% are singletons. The CDR3 has 14 residues. CDR1 and CDR2 from the germline V gene are KGHDR and SFDVKD. V lost 6 bases and J lost 1, with 11 bases in between. This clonotype originated in a woman between 45 and 65 years old with acute or convalescent COVID-19. V gene TRBV24-1 combines with J gene TRBJ2-5, with a possible D match to TRBD1 (5 bases). Input material: peripheral blood. The DNA of the CDR3 is TGTGCCACCAGTTATGCAGGGTCCCAAGAGACCCAGTACTTC. This encodes CATSYAGSQETQYF.